This T cell receptor (beta chain) was sequenced during a study of OX40 agonist ivuxolimab in advanced cancers. At the level of the study: The patients got ivuxolimab, which is an agonistic anti-OX40 (CD134) antibody. Age averaged roughly 60 years (range about 23 to 85), and around 87% were male. Enrollees could have had prior anti-PD-1, anti-PD-L1 or anti-CTLA-4 therapy, which 40% had received. Findings and limits, study-wide: At 0.1 to 3.0 mg/kg and by week 6, clonal expansion occurred in CD4+ and CD8+ blood T cells.

Generated by immunoSEQ multiplex PCR, the TCRdb table keeps only in-frame clones and is missing some. The sample carries 20,000 to 25,000 clones, around four fifths recorded once. Comment on this clone: What it binds is not known.

Germline loops: CDR1 GTSNPN, CDR2 SVGIG (reference sequence). The CDR3 has 16 amino acids. Trimming stripped 0 bases from V and 2 bases from J, with 16 bases between. The clonotype comes from an adult with an advanced solid tumor such as melanoma, head and neck, liver or kidney cancer. V and J are TRBV30 and TRBJ2-5; D ambiguous. The source material was CD4+ or CD8+ T cells sorted from blood, sampled in a trial of the OX40 agonist ivuxolimab. CDR3 in DNA: TGTGCCTGGAGTGTATTCTTAGTGGAAGAACAAGAGACCCAGTACTTC. Its translation is CAWSVFLVEEQETQYF.